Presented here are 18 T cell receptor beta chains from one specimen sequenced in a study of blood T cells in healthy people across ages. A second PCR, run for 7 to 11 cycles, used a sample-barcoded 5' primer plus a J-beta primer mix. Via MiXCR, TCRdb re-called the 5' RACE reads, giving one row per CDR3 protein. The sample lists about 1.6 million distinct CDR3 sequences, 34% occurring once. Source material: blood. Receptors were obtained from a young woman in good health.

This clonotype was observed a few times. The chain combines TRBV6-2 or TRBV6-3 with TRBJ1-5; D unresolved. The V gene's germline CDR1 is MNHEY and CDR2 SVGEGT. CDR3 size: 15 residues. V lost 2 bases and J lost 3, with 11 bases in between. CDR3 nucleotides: TGTGCCAGCAGTTACGGCCGGGGTGACAATCAGCCCCAGCATTTT. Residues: CASSYGRGDNQPQHF.

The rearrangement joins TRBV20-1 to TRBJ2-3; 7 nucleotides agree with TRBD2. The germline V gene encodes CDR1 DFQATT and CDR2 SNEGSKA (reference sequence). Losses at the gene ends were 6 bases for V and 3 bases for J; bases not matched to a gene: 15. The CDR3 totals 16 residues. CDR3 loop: CSAHGPLAWMTDTQYF. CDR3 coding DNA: TGCAGTGCCCATGGACCACTAGCGTGGATGACAGATACGCAGTATTTT.

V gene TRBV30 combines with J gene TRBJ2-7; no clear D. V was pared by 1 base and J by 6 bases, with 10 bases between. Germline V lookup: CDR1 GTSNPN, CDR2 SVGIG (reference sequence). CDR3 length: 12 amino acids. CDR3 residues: CAWSGEGCEQYF. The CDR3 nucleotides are TGTGCCTGGAGTGGAGAAGGCTGCGAGCAGTACTTC. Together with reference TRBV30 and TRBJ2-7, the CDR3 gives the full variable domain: SQTIHQWPATLVQPVGSPLSLECTVEGTSNPNLYWYRQAAGRGLQLLFYSVGIGQISSEVPQNLSASRPQDRQFILSSKKLLLSDSGFYLCAWSGEGCEQYFGPGTRLTVT.

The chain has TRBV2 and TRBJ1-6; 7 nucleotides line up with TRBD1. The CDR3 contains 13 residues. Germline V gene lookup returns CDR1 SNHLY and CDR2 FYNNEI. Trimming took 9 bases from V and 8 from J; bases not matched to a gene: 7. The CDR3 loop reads CARAQGGDSPLHF. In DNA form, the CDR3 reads TGTGCCAGAGCCCAGGGGGGGGATTCACCCCTCCACTTT.

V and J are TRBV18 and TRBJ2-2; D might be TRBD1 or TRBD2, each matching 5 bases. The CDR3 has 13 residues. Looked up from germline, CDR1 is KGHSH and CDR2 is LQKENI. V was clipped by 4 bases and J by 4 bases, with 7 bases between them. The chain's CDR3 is CASSRGTTGELFF. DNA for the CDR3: TGTGCCAGCTCACGGGGGACCACCGGGGAGCTGTTTTTT.

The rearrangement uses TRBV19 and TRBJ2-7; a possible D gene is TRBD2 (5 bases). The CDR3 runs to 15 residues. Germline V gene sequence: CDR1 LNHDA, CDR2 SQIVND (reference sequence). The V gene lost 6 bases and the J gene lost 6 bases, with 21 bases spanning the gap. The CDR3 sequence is CASSHPGESIAEQYF. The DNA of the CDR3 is TGTGCCAGTAGCCACCCCGGGGAATCCATCGCCGAGCAGTACTTC. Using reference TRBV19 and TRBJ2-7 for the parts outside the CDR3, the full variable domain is DGGITQSPKYLFRKEGQNVTLSCEQNLNHDAMYWYRQDPGQGLRLIYYSQIVNDFQKGDIAEGYSVSREKKESFPLTVTSAQKNPTAFYLCASSHPGESIAEQYFGPGTRLTVT.

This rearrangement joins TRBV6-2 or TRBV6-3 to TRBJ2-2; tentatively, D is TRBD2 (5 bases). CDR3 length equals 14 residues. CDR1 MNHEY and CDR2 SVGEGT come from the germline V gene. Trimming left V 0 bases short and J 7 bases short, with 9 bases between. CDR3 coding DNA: TGTGCCAGCAGTTACTCCGGACTCGACGGGGAGCTGTTTTTT. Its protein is CASSYSGLDGELFF.

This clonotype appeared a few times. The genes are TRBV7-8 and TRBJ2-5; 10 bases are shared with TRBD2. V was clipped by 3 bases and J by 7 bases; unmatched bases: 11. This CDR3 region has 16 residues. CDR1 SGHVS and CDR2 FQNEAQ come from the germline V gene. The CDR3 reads CASSLGSSGGLGTQYF. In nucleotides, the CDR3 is TGTGCCAGCAGCTTGGGGTCTAGCGGGGGATTAGGGACCCAGTACTTC.

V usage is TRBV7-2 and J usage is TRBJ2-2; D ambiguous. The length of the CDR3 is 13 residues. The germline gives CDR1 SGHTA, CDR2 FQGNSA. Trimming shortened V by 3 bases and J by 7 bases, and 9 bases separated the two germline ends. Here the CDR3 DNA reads TGTGCCAGCAGCTTGTTGCCGGGCGGGGAGCTGTTTTTT. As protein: CASSLLPGGELFF.

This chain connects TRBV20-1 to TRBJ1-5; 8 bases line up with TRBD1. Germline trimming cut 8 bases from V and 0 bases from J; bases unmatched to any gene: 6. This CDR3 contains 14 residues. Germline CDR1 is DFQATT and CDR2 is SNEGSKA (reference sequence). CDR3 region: CSPGQVYSNQPQHF. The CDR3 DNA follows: TGCAGTCCGGGACAGGTCTATAGCAATCAGCCCCAGCATTTT.

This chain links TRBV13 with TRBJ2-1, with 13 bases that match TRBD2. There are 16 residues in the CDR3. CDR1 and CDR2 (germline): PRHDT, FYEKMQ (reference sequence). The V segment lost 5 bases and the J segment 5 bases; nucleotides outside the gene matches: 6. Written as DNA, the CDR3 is TGTGCCAGCAGCCCGACTAGCGGGGGGCCGGACAATGAGCAGTTCTTC. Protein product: CASSPTSGGPDNEQFF. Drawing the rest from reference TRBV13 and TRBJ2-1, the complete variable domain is AAGVIQSPRHLIKEKRETATLKCYPIPRHDTVYWYQQGPGQDPQFLISFYEKMQSDKGSIPDRFSAQQFSDYHSELNMSSLELGDSALYFCASSPTSGGPDNEQFFGPGTRLTVL.

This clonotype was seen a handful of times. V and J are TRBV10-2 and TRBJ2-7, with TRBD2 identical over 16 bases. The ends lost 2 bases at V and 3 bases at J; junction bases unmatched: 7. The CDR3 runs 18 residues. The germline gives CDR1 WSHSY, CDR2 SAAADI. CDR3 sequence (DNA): TGCGCCAGCAGTGAGCCCGACGGGACTAGCGGGGGGGTCTACGAGCAGTACTTC. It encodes CASSEPDGTSGGVYEQYF.

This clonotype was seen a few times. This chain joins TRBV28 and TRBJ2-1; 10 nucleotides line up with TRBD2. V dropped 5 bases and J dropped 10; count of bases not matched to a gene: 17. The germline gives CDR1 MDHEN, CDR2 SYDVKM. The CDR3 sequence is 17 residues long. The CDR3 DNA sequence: TGTGCCAGCAGTCTCCTCCACAGCGGGAGGGCCTATGGAGAGCAGTTCTTC. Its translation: CASSLLHSGRAYGEQFF.

The CDR3 nucleotides read TGTGCCAGCAGCCCACCGGACAGGGCATTGGACGAGCAGTACTTC. Its translation: CASSPPDRALDEQYF. The V and J genes are TRBV13 and TRBJ2-7; 8 positions match TRBD1. The CDR3 is made up of 15 amino acids. Germline trimming cut 5 bases from V and 5 bases from J; bases unmatched to any gene: 11. Germline loops: CDR1 PRHDT, CDR2 FYEKMQ (reference sequence).

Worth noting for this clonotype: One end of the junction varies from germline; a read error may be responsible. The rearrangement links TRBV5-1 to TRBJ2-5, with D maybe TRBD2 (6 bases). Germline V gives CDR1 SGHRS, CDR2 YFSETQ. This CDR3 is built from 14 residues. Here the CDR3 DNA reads TGCGCCAACAGCTTGGACGGCGGGGATGAGACCCAGTACTTC. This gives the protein CANSLDGGDETQYF.

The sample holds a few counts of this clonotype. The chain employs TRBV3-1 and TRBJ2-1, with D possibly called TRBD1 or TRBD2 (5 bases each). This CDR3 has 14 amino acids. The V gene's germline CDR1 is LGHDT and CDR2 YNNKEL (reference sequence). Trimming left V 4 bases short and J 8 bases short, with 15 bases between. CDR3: CASSPGTPPDEQFF. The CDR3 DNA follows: TGTGCCAGCAGCCCCGGGACCCCCCCGGATGAGCAGTTCTTC.

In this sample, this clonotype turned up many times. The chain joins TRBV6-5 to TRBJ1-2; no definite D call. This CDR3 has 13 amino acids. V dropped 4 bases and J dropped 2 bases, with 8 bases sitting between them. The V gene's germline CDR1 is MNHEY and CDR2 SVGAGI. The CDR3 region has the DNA TGTGCCAGCAGTTCCGGACGGAACTATGGCTACACCTTC. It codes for CASSSGRNYGYTF.

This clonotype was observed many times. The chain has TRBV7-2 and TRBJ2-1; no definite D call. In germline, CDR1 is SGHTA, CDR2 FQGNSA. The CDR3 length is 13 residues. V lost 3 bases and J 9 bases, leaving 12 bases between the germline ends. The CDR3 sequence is CASSLQPKGEQFF. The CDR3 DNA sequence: TGTGCCAGCAGCTTGCAACCTAAGGGTGAGCAGTTCTTC.